This T cell receptor beta chain was recorded in a study of cytomegalovirus exposure and HLA in healthy donors. Points from the study as a whole: Among TCR beta chains, those listed as cytomegalovirus-associated numbered under 200.

PCR involved 60 Vbeta and 13 Jbeta primers. Under the authors' procedure: The authors later counted roughly 76 million unique TCR beta chains, some 12 million of them shared. Here immunoSEQ multiplex PCR was the method, and the copy in TCRdb shows in-frame clones only, minus some. From that table come the V and J calls and clone size; the DNA was used to work out D and trimming. The ten top clones account for approximately 0.71%, within a sample of some 28,000 clones. The germline CDR1 and CDR2 sequences are SGHTS and YDEGEE. With 7 bases clipped from V and 6 bases from J, the junction kept 10 bases outside the gene matches. CDR3 length: 14 amino acids. A word on this clone: Its specificity is unknown.

Material for sequencing was PBMCs. V is TRBV5-8 and J is TRBJ2-7; 10 positions agree with TRBD2. This TCR came from a man between 25 and 39 years old in good health and CMV-seronegative. CDR3: CASSLLAGVSEQYF. CDR3 DNA sequence: TGTGCCAGCTCACTGCTAGCGGGAGTAAGCGAGCAGTACTTC.